This TCR beta chain was sequenced for a study of T cells after yellow fever vaccination. Germline-derived CDR1 and CDR2 are MGHRA and YSYEKL. V shed 0 bases and J 9 bases; nucleotides not matched to a gene: 16. The CDR3 is made up of 17 amino acids. TCRdb used MiXCR to reprocess the 5' RACE reads, holding one entry per CDR3 protein. Of around 340,000 distinct CDR3 sequences detected, under 15% appear once; the ten largest clones hold 2.5% to 4%. There are a few counts of this clonotype. The sample here was CD4+ T cells sorted from PBMCs, taken 15 days after the yellow fever booster vaccination. This TCR was recovered from a man younger than 35 who received the YFV17D yellow fever vaccine. The V gene is TRBV4-1, the J gene TRBJ1-1; 7 bases match TRBD1. The CDR3 DNA reads as TGCGCCAGCAGCCAAGATCTCGACAGGGCAATGTTGCGAAAAGCTTTCTTT. This encodes CASSQDLDRAMLRKAFF.